This T cell receptor (beta chain) comes out of a study of blood T cell repertoires in COVID-19. Study-wide background: COVID-19 samples collected from the United States, Italy and Spain covered acute and convalescent phases. The analysed material was cDNA or gDNA that came from T cells, B-cell-depleted T cells, or PBMCs.

Original handling: By means of reference gene primer amplification, nucleated cell counts were estimated. Profiling relied on immunoSEQ multiplex PCR, and the TCRdb table lists in-frame clones only, not all of them. D and trimming come from the DNA, and the V and J calls and clone size come from that table. The data show around 260,000 clones, approximately 88% seen once. Trimming at V came to 6 bases and at J to 0 bases, leaving 11 bases not matched to a gene. Germline-derived CDR1 and CDR2 are MDHEN and SYDVKM. There are 17 residues in the CDR3. This clone was seen a handful of times. The J gene is TRBJ1-5, the V gene TRBV28, with 7 bases that match TRBD1. What was sequenced was peripheral blood. The source of this sequence is a woman aged 65 to 85 with COVID-19, enrolled during active disease. The CDR3 loop is CASRSTGVRISNQPQHF. CDR3 in DNA: TGTGCCAGCAGGAGCACAGGGGTCCGAATTAGCAATCAGCCCCAGCATTTT. Combining the CDR3 with reference TRBV28 and TRBJ1-5 gives the whole variable domain DVKVTQSSRYLVKRTGEKVFLECVQDMDHENMFWYRQDPGLGLRLIYFSYDVKMKEKGDIPEGYSVSREKKERFSLILESASTNQTSMYLCASRSTGVRISNQPQHFGDGTRLSIL.